This entry describes one TCR beta chain. This sample was included in a study of blood T cell repertoires in COVID-19. Study-level information: PBMCs, B-cell-depleted T cells, or T cells provided the cDNA or gDNA that made up the material.

Libraries were prepared by immunoSEQ multiplex PCR; TCRdb keeps only in-frame clonotypes and omits some of them. The sample has a few hundred thousand clones; about 86% are singletons. This CDR3 region has 13 residues. The germline V gene encodes CDR1 ENHRY and CDR2 SYGVKD. The V gene lost 0 bases and the J gene lost 2 bases, with 5 bases spanning the gap. The clonotype originates from a woman in her thirties or forties with acute COVID-19. The chain uses TRBV10-3 and TRBJ2-7; weak D call: TRBD1 (5 bases). Sequenced input: PBMCs or T cells enriched from blood (not recorded which). CDR3 region: CAISESGPYEQYF. In DNA, the CDR3 is TGTGCCATCAGTGAGTCGGGGCCCTACGAGCAGTACTTC.